The entry below gives a single TCR beta chain sequence along with its context. This table comes from immunoSEQ multiplex PCR, and its TCRdb copy is limited to in-frame clones, with some not included. The repertoire consists of a few hundred thousand clones, with 80% to 85% occurring once and the leading ten covering more than 2.5%. The CDR3 loop spans 17 amino acids. This sample is part of a study of blood T cell repertoires in COVID-19. Study context: Spain, Italy and the United States supplied samples that represented acute and convalescent COVID-19. In each case, the material was cDNA or gDNA derived from T cells, B-cell-depleted T cells, or PBMCs.

This sequence joins TRBV21-1 and TRBJ2-7; the D call TRBD2 from the table was never checked on the DNA. TRBV21-1 is tagged as a pseudogene. The clonotype originates from a woman between 25 and 40 years old who had recovered from COVID-19. Sequencing was performed on peripheral blood. CDR3 in DNA: TGTGCCAGCAGCAAACCCCCCCTATGGGAGCGGGTATACGAGCAGTACTTC. It yields the protein CASSKPPLWERVYEQYF.